This is a list of T cell receptor beta chains from one sample in a study of vaccination effects on CD4 cells after COVID-19. Their specific antigens are unknown. Sequencing used immunoSEQ multiplex PCR; TCRdb keeps in-frame clones, though not all of them. The data hold about 31,000 clones, with roughly two thirds observed a single time. The material was CD4+ T cells from PBMCs cultured with HCoV-229E spike peptides, obtained before COVID-19 vaccination. Every receptor here comes from a human donor who received a COVID-19 vaccine. The CDR3 runs from the conserved cysteine through the conserved F or W. A D gene is named only where the DNA matches it firmly. Some rows mark clone size as missing; the rest say once, few, many or name a class of expanded clone.

TRBJ2-7	TRBD2	TRBV30	few	TGTGCCTGGTTACTAGCGGGAGGGCCGGGTGAGCAGTACTTC	CAWLLAGGPGEQYF
TRBJ1-1	-	TRBV7-2	-	TGTGCCAGCAGCAGACTTCCGGGGGGCACTGAAGCTTTCTTT	CASSRLPGGTEAFF
TRBJ2-2	-	TRBV5-5	few	TGTGCCAGCAGCTCCTTCAGGAACACCGGGGAGCTGTTTTTT	CASSSFRNTGELFF
TRBJ2-1	TRBD1	TRBV19	-	TGTGCCAGTAGTATAGGGGGACAGCCCTACAATGAGCAGTTCTTC	CASSIGGQPYNEQFF
TRBJ2-5	TRBD2	TRBV7-9	-	TGTGCCAGCGGACTAGCGGCACAAGAGACCCAGTACTTC	CASGLAAQETQYF
TRBJ1-2	TRBD1	TRBV6-5	once	TGTGCCAGCAGCCAACTCCGGACAGGCTCTTATGGCTACACCTTC	CASSQLRTGSYGYTF
TRBJ1-2	-	TRBV10-3	-	TGTGCCACAAAGGTCGGACAAACCCTGGATGGCTACACCTTC	CATKVGQTLDGYTF
TRBJ2-1	TRBD2	TRBV7-7	-	TGTGCTAGCAGTCCTAGCGGGGCCTACAATGAGCAGTTCTTC	CASSPSGAYNEQFF
TRBJ2-1	-	TRBV19	-	TGTGCCAGTAGTATAGAGACGTTAGCTATTTACAATGAGCAGTTCTTC	CASSIETLAIYNEQFF
TRBJ2-1	TRBD2	TRBV2	-	TGTGCCAGCAGCCCTACCGGGAGGATCGTCTTGAGTGAGCAGTTCTTC	CASSPTGRIVLSEQFF
TRBJ2-5	TRBD1	TRBV6-5	-	TGTGCCAGCAGTTTGAACCCATCGGGACAGCAAGAGACCCAGTACTTC	CASSLNPSGQQETQYF
TRBJ1-5	TRBD1	TRBV5-1	few	TGCGCCAGCAGCGTACAGGGGGGGAGCAATCAGCCCCAGCATTTT	CASSVQGGSNQPQHF
TRBJ1-2	-	TRBV19	-	TGTGCCAGTAGTATAGATCCCCAGTATGGCTACACCTTC	CASSIDPQYGYTF
TRBJ2-5	-	TRBV27	-	TGTGCCAGCAGTTTATCGGGGGAGTCCTGGGCCCAGTACTTC	CASSLSGESWAQYF
TRBJ1-4	TRBD1	TRBV18	few	TGTGCCAGCTCACCACCCGGGACAGGGCCGGGTGAAAAACTGTTTTTT	CASSPPGTGPGEKLFF
TRBJ2-2	-	TRBV6-5	few	TGTGCCAGTACGGGGTTACGGAACACCGGGGAGCTGTTTTTT	CASTGLRNTGELFF
TRBJ1-1	TRBD1	TRBV19	-	TGTGCCAGTAGTATGCGACAGGGGGGCCTTGAAGCTTTCTTT	CASSMRQGGLEAFF
TRBJ1-5	-	TRBV24-1	few	TGTGCCACCAGTGATGGAAATAATCAGCCCCAGCATTTT	CATSDGNNQPQHF
TRBJ2-3	-	TRBV10-1	few	TGCGCCAGCAGTGATCTACGGGACACAGATACGCAGTATTTT	CASSDLRDTDTQYF
TRBJ1-2	-	TRBV28	-	TGTGCCAGCCTACGAGTTGCCCCCCTTGGCTACACCTTC	CASLRVAPLGYTF
TRBJ1-1	-	TRBV5-1	-	TGCGCCAGCAGCTTACAGGAGACACGAAAAGCTTTCTTT	CASSLQETRKAFF
TRBJ2-5	TRBD2	TRBV30	-	TGTGCCTGGAGTGTTGGTAGCGGGGCTCGGGAGACCCAGTACTTC	CAWSVGSGARETQYF
TRBJ2-5	TRBD2	TRBV28	-	TGTGCCAGCAGCCCCACTAGCGGCGGGGAGACCCAGTACTTC	CASSPTSGGETQYF
TRBJ1-2	-	TRBV28	once	TGTGCCAGCAAGGGGTTGGATGGCTACACCTTC	CASKGLDGYTF
TRBJ1-6	TRBD1	TRBV25-1	few	TGTGCCAGCAGTGGTCCCACAGGGGGAAATTCACCCCTCCACTTT	CASSGPTGGNSPLHF
TRBJ1-5	-	TRBV5-1	-	TGCGCCAGCAGCCCTGACCCTGGGGGGGAACAGCCCCAGCATTTT	CASSPDPGGEQPQHF
TRBJ2-7	-	TRBV10-3	-	TGTGCCATCAGTGCCCCCGACGAAGGGATCTACGAGCAGTACTTC	CAISAPDEGIYEQYF
TRBJ1-2	-	TRBV20-1	-	TGCAGTGCCTGGGCATATGGCTACACCTTC	CSAWAYGYTF
TRBJ1-1	TRBD1	TRBV5-1	-	TGCGCCAGCAGCTTGGAACAGGGGGCCCCCAAAGCTTTCTTT	CASSLEQGAPKAFF
TRBJ2-6	TRBD1	TRBV19	-	TGTGCCAGTAGTCCGGGACAGGCATCTGGGGCCAACGTCCTGACTTTC	CASSPGQASGANVLTF
TRBJ2-3	TRBD2	TRBV10-3	-	TGTGCCATCAGTTCTAGCGGGGGTTCGACAGATACGCAGTATTTT	CAISSSGGSTDTQYF
TRBJ2-7	TRBD1	TRBV6-5	few	TGTGCCAGCAGAACCCGGGACAGGGGGCACGAGCAGTACTTC	CASRTRDRGHEQYF
TRBJ1-3	-	TRBV5-5	-	TGTGCCAGCAGCTTGGGGGCTGGAAACACCATATATTTT	CASSLGAGNTIYF
TRBJ2-5	-	TRBV6-6	-	TGTGCCAGCAGTTACTCAACAGCGCAAGAGACCCAGTACTTC	CASSYSTAQETQYF
TRBJ1-2	-	TRBV30	-	TGTGCCTGGAGGGTATGGGGCAGGGTGGCCAACTACTATGGCTACACCTTC	CAWRVWGRVANYYGYTF
TRBJ1-2	-	TRBV7-2	once	TGTGCCAGCAGCTTAAAAATCTTTGCGGGTTCTAACTATGGCTACACCTTC	CASSLKIFAGSNYGYTF
TRBJ2-7	TRBD2	TRBV3-1/TRBV3-2	medium-sized	TGTGCCAGCAGCCGCAAAGCTCCGGGACTAGCGGGAGCCTCCTACGAGCAGTACTTC	CASSRKAPGLAGASYEQYF
TRBJ1-6	-	TRBV10-3	-	TGTGCCATCAGTGAGTCGAATCCAGGGTTTAGGTCACCCCTCCACTTT	CAISESNPGFRSPLHF
TRBJ1-3	-	TRBV19	-	TGTGCCAGTAACCCAACACAGGTCTCTGGAAACACCATATATTTT	CASNPTQVSGNTIYF
TRBJ2-7	-	TRBV20-1	-	TGCAGTGCTAGTTCCGGGCCCGTGTGGGAGCAGTACTTC	CSASSGPVWEQYF
TRBJ1-5	TRBD1	TRBV27	-	TGTGCCAGCAACAAGGGACAGGGACCGAATCAGCCCCAGCATTTT	CASNKGQGPNQPQHF
TRBJ1-5	-	TRBV6-2/TRBV6-3	few	TGTGCCAGCAGTGACGGGTCTAAGGGCAATCAGCCCCAGCATTTT	CASSDGSKGNQPQHF
TRBJ1-1	-	TRBV7-2	once	TGTGCCAGCAGCCCCGGGATGAACACTGAAGCTTTCTTT	CASSPGMNTEAFF
TRBJ2-7	-	TRBV18	once	TGTGCCAGCTCCTCAGGGACGCCCGTAAGCTCCTACGAGCAGTACTTC	CASSSGTPVSSYEQYF
TRBJ2-3	-	TRBV11-3	-	TGTGCCAGCAGCTTAGATAATCGAGGCGGGACAGATACGCAGTATTTT	CASSLDNRGGTDTQYF
TRBJ2-1	-	TRBV5-1	-	TGCGCCAGCAGCTTGGCGATACACCCGGGCAATGAGCAGTTCTTC	CASSLAIHPGNEQFF
TRBJ1-2	-	TRBV12-3/TRBV12-4	-	TGTGCCAGCACCCCGGACAGTCCTTATGGCTACACCTTC	CASTPDSPYGYTF
TRBJ1-2	-	TRBV7-8	once	TGTGCCAGCAGCCTTTCCCGGGACCTTCTTAACTATGGCTACACCTTC	CASSLSRDLLNYGYTF
TRBJ2-3	TRBD1	TRBV18	-	TGTGCCAGCTCACCAAGCATGGGACAGGGCACAGATACGCAGTATTTT	CASSPSMGQGTDTQYF